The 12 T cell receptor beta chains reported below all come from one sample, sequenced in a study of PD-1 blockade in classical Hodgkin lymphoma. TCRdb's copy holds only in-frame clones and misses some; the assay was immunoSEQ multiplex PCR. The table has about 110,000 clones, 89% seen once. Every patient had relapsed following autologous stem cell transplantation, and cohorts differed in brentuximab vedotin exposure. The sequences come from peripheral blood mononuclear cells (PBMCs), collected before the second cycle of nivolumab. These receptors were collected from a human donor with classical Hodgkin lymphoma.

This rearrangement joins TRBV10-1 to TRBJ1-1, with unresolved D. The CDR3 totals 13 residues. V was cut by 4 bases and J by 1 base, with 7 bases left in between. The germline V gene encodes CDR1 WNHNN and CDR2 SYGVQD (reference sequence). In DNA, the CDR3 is TGCGCCAGCAGTGCAGTCTGGAACACTGAAGCTTTCTTT. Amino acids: CASSAVWNTEAFF.

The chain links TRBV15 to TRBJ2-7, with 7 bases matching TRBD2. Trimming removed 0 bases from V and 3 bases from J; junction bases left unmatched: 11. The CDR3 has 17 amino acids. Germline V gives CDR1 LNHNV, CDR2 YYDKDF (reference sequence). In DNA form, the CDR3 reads TGTGCCACCAGCAGAGACTTGCTGGCGGGAGAGAACTACGAGCAGTACTTC. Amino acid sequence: CATSRDLLAGENYEQYF.

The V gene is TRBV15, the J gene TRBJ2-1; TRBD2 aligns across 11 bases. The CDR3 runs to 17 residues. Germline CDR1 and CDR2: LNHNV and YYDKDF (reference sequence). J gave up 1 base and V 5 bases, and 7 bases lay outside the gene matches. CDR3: CATSGGLAEVSYNEQFF. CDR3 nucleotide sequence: TGTGCCACCAGCGGGGGACTAGCGGAAGTGTCCTACAATGAGCAGTTCTTC.

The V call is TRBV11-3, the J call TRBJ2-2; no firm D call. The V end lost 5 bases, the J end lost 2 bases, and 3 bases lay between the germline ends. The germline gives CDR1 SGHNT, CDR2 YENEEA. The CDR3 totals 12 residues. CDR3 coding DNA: TGTGCCAGCAGCCGAAACACCGGGGAGCTGTTTTTT. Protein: CASSRNTGELFF.

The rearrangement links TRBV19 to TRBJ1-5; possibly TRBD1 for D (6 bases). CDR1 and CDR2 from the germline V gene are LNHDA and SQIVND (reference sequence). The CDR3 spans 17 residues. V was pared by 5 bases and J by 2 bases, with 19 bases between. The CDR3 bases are TGTGCCAGTAGTCCTAACCCACAGGGTTGGGGCAATCAGCCCCAGCATTTT. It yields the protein CASSPNPQGWGNQPQHF.

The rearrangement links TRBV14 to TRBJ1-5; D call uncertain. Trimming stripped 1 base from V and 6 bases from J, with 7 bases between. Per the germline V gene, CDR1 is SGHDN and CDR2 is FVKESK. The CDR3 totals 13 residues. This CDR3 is CASSQAGRQPQHF. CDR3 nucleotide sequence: TGTGCCAGCAGCCAAGCAGGACGTCAGCCCCAGCATTTT.

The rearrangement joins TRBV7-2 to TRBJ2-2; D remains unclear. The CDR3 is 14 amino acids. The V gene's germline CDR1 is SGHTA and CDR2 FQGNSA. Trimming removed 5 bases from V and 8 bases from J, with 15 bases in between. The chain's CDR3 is CASSREMVAGELFF. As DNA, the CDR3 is TGTGCCAGCAGCCGCGAAATGGTGGCTGGGGAGCTGTTTTTT.

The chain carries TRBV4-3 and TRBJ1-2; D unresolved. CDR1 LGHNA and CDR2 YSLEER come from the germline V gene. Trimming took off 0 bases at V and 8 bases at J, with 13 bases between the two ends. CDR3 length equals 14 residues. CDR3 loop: CASSQDRPKEGYTF. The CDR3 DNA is TGCGCCAGCAGCCAAGATCGGCCAAAAGAAGGCTACACCTTC.

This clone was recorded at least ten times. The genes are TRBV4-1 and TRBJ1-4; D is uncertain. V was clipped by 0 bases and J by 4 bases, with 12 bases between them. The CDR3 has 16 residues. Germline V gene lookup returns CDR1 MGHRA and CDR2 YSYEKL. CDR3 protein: CASSQDHNSFNEKLFF. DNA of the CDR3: TGCGCCAGCAGCCAAGATCATAACAGCTTTAATGAAAAACTGTTTTTT.

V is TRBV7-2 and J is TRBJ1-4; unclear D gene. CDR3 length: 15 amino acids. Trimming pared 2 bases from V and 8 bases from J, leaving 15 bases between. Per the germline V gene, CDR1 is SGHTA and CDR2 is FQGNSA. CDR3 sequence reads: CASSLREVGREKLFF. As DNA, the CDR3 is TGTGCCAGCAGCTTACGGGAGGTCGGGAGAGAAAAACTGTTTTTT.

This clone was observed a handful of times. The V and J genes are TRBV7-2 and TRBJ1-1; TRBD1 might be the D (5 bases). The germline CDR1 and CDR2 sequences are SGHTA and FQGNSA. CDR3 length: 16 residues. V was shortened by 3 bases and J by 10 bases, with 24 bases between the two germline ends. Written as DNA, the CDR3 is TGTGCCAGCAGCTTCAATTTTGGGGCACCCTGGCAGGGAGCTTTCTTT. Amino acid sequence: CASSFNFGAPWQGAFF.

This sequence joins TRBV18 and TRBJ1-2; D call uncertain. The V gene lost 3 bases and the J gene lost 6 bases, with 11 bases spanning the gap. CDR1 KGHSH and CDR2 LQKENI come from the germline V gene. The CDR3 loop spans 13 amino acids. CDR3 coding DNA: TGTGCCAGCTCACCGGAACTCCGCAATGGCTACACCTTC. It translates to CASSPELRNGYTF.